The T cell receptor (beta chain) described here comes from a study of T cells in Graves' hyperthyroidism and ophthalmopathy. The source material, RNA transcripts, was used to amplify TCR beta CDR3 regions. TCR CDR3 underwent first-round RT-PCR with the HTBI primer set. Via MiXCR, TCRdb re-called the multiplex PCR reads, giving one row per CDR3 protein. The sample yields hundreds of thousands of distinct CDR3 sequences, about 14% seen once. Whole-study findings and limits: A 13 V-J model separated ophthalmopathy from stable hyperthyroidism. Most clonotypes expanded in the thyroid (above 0.001) were also present in blood.

Investigators excluded patients with uncontrolled infection, other autoimmune disease, pregnancy or lactation. Clinical symptoms, serum thyroxine and TRAb, thyroid ultrasound and orbital computed tomography were used for the diagnoses. This clonotype was detected a few times. The antigen is undetermined. This clonotype was obtained from a woman aged 45-65 years with Graves' ophthalmopathy. Sequenced: blood.

This CDR3 is CASSASLRDPTIAQYF. DNA of the CDR3: TGTGCCAGCAGCGCCTCCCTCCGGGACCCCACGATCGCGCAGTATTTT. V is TRBV9 and J is TRBJ2-3; D assignment may be TRBD1 or TRBD2 (5 bases each). Germline-derived CDR1 and CDR2 are SGDLS and YYNGEE. This CDR3 has 16 amino acids. V lost 3 bases to trimming and J lost 10 bases, with 24 bases between them.